This TCR beta chain was profiled in a study of T cell changes during pregnancy in multiple sclerosis. The trim removed 5 bases at V and 4 bases at J, leaving 4 bases unmatched. The length of the CDR3 is 13 residues. Germline V gene lookup returns CDR1 SGHTA and CDR2 FQGNSA. The table came from immunoSEQ multiplex PCR; TCRdb's copy has only in-frame clones and leaves some out. Altogether 73,000 or so clones are present, around 90% being singletons, with the ten largest covering 0.86%. The rearrangement joins TRBV7-2 to TRBJ2-7; 8 bases are a match to TRBD2. The clonotype was recovered from a female donor with multiple sclerosis, enrolled in a pregnancy study. Sequences were derived from peripheral blood, sampled in the second trimester of pregnancy. Written as DNA, the CDR3 is TGTGCCAGCAGCCAGGGACTAGGTTACGAGCAGTACTTC. Translating it yields CASSQGLGYEQYF.